This T cell receptor beta chain was profiled in a study of long-term antiretroviral therapy in people with HIV. Whole-study findings and limits: Participants lacked recorded data on ART adherence, viral resistance or therapy changes. Among HIV repertoires, CDR3 length ranges were narrower than those of controls. Increased diversity was seen after ART, yet it remained lower than in transplant donor controls.

The assay, immunoSEQ v3.0, was run at survey level. Data came from immunoSEQ multiplex PCR; TCRdb stores just in-frame clones and leaves some out. Of about 21,000 clones listed, roughly 85% are singletons. At least two post-ART and at least one pre-ART PBMC sample were available for each donor. There are 14 residues in the CDR3. V was clipped by 5 bases and J by 5 bases, with 15 bases between them. Germline values: CDR1 MDHEN, CDR2 SYDVKM. A word on this clone: The antigen is undetermined.

The sequence was obtained from a woman between 40 and 50 years old with HIV. This sample comprised unsorted PBMCs, obtained 4.1 years after starting antiretroviral therapy. This rearrangement joins TRBV28 to TRBJ1-2; D is uncertain. CDR3 in amino acids: CASSLAGQRYGYTF. The CDR3 DNA follows: TGTGCCAGCAGTCTCGCCGGTCAGCGGTATGGCTACACCTTC.